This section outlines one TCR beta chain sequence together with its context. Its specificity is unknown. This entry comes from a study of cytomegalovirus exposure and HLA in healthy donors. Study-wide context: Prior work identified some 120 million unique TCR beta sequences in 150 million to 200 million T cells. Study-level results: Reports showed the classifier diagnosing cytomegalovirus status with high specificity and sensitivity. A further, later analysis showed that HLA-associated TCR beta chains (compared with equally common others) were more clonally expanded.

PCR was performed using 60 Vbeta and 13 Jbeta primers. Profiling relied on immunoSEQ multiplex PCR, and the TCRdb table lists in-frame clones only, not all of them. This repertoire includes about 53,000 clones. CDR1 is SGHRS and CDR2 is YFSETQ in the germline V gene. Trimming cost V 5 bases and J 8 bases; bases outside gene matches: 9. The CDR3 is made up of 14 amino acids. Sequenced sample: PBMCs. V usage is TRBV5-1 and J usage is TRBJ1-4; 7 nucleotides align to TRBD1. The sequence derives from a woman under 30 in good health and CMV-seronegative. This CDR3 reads CASSPDRRSEKLFF. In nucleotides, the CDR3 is TGCGCCAGCAGTCCGGACAGGAGGAGCGAAAAACTGTTTTTT.